This TCR beta chain was observed in a study of OX40 agonist ivuxolimab in advanced cancers. Whole-study context: Partial responses were achieved by three patients: one hepatocellular carcinoma, two cutaneous melanoma.

General study results and limits: Partial responders treated at 0.1-3.0 mg/kg exhibited clonal expansion among the lowest measured.

This clone was counted between two and nine times. The antigen remains undetermined. Sequenced by immunoSEQ multiplex PCR; TCRdb stores in-frame clones only, minus some. This repertoire shows approximately 69,000 clones, almost 85% found once; its top ten account for approximately 8%. Blood sampling took place at baseline, cycle 4 day 1, and cycle 7 day 1. Trimming removed 1 base at V and 6 bases at J, with 12 bases between. The CDR3 is 14 residues long. Germline V gene lookup returns CDR1 SEHNR and CDR2 FQNEAQ (reference sequence). The source of this sequence is an adult with an advanced solid tumor such as melanoma, head and neck, liver or kidney cancer. The J gene is TRBJ1-2, the V gene TRBV7-9; unclear D gene. The material sequenced was CD4+ or CD8+ T cells sorted from blood, taken in a trial of the OX40 agonist ivuxolimab. The CDR3 loop reads CASSLDPVSNGYTF. In DNA form, the CDR3 reads TGTGCCAGCAGCTTAGACCCAGTGAGCAATGGCTACACCTTC.